This TCR beta chain was identified in a study of cytomegalovirus exposure and HLA in healthy donors. On the study more broadly: A data release that came early held approximately 92 million unique TCRs from HLA-typed donors. Of all 400 or so donors who were genotyped, roughly 81% belonged to the Caucasian-associated ancestry cluster.

It was with 60 Vbeta and 13 Jbeta primers that the PCR ran. Repertoires were generated with immunoSEQ multiplex PCR, while TCRdb's copy carries only in-frame clones and drops some. The sample holds 30,000 to 35,000 clones. The CDR3 covers 17 residues. The V and J ends lost 6 bases and 0 bases respectively, with 19 bases between them. Germline V lookup: CDR1 SEHNR, CDR2 FQNEAQ (reference sequence). Study outcomes and limitations: Previous analysis showed most TCR beta V segments were productive about 90% or about 30% of the time. Rarity marked most TCR sequences, yet some public TCRs occurred in many donors.

Worth noting for this clone: Antigen: not known.

The sequenced material came from PBMCs. The clonotype originates from a woman between 40 and 50 years old in good health and CMV-seropositive. The chain employs TRBV7-9 and TRBJ2-3; maybe TRBD2 (7 bases). CDR3 sequence: CASSLGGQAISTDTQYF. In DNA form, the CDR3 reads TGTGCCAGCAGTCTCGGGGGGCAGGCAATAAGCACAGATACGCAGTATTTT.